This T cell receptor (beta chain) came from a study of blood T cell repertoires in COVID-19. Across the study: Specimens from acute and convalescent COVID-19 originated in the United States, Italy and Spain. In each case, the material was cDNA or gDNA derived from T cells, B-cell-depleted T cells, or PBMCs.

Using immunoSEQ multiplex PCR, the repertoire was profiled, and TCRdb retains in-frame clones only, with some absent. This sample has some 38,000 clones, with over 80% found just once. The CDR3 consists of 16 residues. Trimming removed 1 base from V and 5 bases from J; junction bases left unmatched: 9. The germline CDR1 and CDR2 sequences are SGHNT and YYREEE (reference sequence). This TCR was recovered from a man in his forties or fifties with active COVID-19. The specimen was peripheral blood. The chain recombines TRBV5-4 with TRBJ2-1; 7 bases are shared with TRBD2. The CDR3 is CASSLPTSLQDNEQFF. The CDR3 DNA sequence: TGTGCCAGCAGCTTGCCGACTAGCCTTCAGGACAATGAGCAGTTCTTC. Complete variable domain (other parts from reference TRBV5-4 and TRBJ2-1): ETGVTQSPTHLIKTRGQQVTLRCSSQSGHNTVSWYQQALGQGPQFIFQYYREEENGRGNFPPRFSGLQFPNYSSELNVNALELDDSALYLCASSLPTSLQDNEQFFGPGTRLTVL.